The clone carrying this TCR beta chain showed up just once. The sample belongs to a study of blood T cell repertoires in COVID-19. Sequencing used immunoSEQ multiplex PCR; TCRdb keeps in-frame clones, though not all of them. The repertoire consists of about 160,000 clones, with 92% occurring once and the leading ten covering roughly 5%. Seattle patients were enrolled while actively infected and followed longitudinally. Per the germline V gene, CDR1 is SGHRS and CDR2 is YFSETQ. This CDR3 has 15 amino acids. The trim removed 4 bases at V and 5 bases at J, leaving 6 bases unmatched. The clonotype was recovered from a man younger than 45 with COVID-19, enrolled during active disease. V is TRBV5-1 and J is TRBJ2-1; 10 bases match TRBD2. Sample: peripheral blood. CDR3 in DNA: TGCGCCAGCAGCCCCGGGACTAGCGTCGACAATGAGCAGTTCTTC. This sequence encodes CASSPGTSVDNEQFF.